This TCR beta chain emerged from a study of read filtering for tumor transcriptome and immune sequencing. On the study more broadly: Among patients, 17 to 20 were male and more than 13 female, aged about 47 to 80 (mean about 69). Under 10 patients were R-ISS I, more than 15 were R-ISS II, more than five were R-ISS III. IR-seq gave about 3.5 to 10.27 million TCR reads per sample; RNA-seq gave about 75 to 1,400.

Molecular barcoded adaptors covering alpha/delta and beta/gamma chains were used on about 390 ng RNA. One entry per CDR3 protein results from TCRdb running MiXCR on the reads. This repertoire shows about 38,000 distinct CDR3 sequences, 14% found once; its top ten account for roughly 18%. This clonotype has more than one count but fewer than ten. This clone may be a read error of a much larger clone one base away. Germline V gene data show CDR1 as SGHTA and CDR2 as FQGTGA. This CDR3 has 14 amino acids. Every patient had bone marrow sampled while the disease was active. This sequence joins TRBV7-3 and TRBJ2-3; 8 bases match TRBD2. Sequenced input: a population of CD138-negative cells sorted from bone marrow. The TCR sequence derives from a donor aged 40 or older with multiple myeloma. The CDR3 loop reads CASSLTRGADAQYF. The CDR3 region has the DNA TGTGCCAGCAGCTTAACGCGGGGGGCAGATGCGCAGTATTTT.